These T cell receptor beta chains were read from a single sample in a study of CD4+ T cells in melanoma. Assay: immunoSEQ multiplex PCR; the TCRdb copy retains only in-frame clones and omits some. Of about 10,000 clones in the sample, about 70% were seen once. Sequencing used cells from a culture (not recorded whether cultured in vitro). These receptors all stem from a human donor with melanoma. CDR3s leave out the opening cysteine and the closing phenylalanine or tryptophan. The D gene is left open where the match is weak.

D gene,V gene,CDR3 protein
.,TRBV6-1,ASTRQGIQGRGYT
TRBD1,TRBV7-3,ASSVGQAYEQY
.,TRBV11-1,ASSFTTGLQETQY
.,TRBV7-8,ASSSIQGGNSPLH
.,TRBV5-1,ASGEPGDGDTQY
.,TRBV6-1,ASSETSRQTQY
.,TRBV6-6,ASSYQGDYGYT
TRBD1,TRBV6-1,ASSTGQGDGYT
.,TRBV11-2,ASSLSFDYGYT
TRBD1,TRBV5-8,ASSSTQGVFIGQPQH
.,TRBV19,ASSMGIRKETQY
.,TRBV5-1,ATKLAPHTGELF
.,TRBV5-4,ASSATGQASSPLH
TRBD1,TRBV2,ASVPYRDRGNNEQF
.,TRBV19,ASQIGEKLF
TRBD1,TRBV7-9,ASVQGGMNTEAF
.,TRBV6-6,ASSYGYTEAF
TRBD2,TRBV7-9,AGSGGAYNEQF
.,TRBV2,ASVTPLTYEQY
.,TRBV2,ASTKRLGGAF
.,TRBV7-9,ASSRTSPDTQY
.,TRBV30,AWSPDLSREQY
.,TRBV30,AWRPKGDSNQPQH
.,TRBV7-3,ASSLRGRGDTQY
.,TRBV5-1,ASSLGTTTYEQY
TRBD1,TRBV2,ASSEGGQVIYEQY
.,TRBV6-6,ASNVQGGSTEAF
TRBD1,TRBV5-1,ASSPGQGTPGELF
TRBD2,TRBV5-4,AVPMAGVGAGELF
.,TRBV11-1,ASSSTGNTDTQY
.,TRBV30,AWSKQGNEKLF
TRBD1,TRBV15,ATSRDRMTGEMAYNSPLH
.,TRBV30,AWSSKDLGVRNTGELF
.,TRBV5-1,ASSLVVGPDYEQY
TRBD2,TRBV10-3,AISAGTSGGAGEQF